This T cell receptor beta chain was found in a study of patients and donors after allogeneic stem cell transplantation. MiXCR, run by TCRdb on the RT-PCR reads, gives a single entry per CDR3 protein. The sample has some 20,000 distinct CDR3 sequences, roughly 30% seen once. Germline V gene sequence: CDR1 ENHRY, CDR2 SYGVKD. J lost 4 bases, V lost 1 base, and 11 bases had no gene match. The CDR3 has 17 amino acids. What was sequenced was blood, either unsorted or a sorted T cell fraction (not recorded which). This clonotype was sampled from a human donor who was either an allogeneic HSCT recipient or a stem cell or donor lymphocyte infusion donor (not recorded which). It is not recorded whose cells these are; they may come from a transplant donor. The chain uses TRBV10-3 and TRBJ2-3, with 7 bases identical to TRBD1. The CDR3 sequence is CAISEYGTVRGADTQYF. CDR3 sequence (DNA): TGTGCCATCAGTGAGTACGGGACAGTCCGTGGGGCAGATACGCAGTATTTT.